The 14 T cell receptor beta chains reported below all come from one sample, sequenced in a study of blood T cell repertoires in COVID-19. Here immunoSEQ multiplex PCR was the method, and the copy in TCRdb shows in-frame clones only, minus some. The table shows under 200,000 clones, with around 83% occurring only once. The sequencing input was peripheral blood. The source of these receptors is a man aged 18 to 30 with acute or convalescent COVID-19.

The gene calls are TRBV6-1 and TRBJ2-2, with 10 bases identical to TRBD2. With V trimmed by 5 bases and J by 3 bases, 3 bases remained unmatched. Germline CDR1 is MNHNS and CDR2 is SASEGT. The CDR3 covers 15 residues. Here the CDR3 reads CASSRGLADTGELFF. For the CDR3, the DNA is TGTGCCAGCAGTCGTGGACTAGCGGACACCGGGGAGCTGTTTTTT.

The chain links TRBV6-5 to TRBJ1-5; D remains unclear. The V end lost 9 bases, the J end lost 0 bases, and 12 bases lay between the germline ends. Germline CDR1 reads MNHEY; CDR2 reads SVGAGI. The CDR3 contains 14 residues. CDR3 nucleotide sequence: TGTGCCAGTTCTCCGGAGAATAGCAATCAGCCCCAGCATTTT. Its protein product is CASSPENSNQPQHF.

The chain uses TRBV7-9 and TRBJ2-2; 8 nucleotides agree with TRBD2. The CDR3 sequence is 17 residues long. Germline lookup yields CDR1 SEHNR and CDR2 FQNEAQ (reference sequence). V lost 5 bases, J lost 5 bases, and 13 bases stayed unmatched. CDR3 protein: CASSHGARGAITGELFF. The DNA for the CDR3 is TGTGCCAGCAGCCACGGGGCGCGGGGGGCGATTACCGGGGAGCTGTTTTTT.

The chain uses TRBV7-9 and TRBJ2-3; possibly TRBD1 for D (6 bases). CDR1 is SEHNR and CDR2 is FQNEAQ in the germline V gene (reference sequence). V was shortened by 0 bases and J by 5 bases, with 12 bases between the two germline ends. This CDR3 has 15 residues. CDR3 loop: CASSLAQGLVDTQYF. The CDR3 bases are TGTGCCAGCAGCTTAGCGCAGGGGCTGGTAGATACGCAGTATTTT.

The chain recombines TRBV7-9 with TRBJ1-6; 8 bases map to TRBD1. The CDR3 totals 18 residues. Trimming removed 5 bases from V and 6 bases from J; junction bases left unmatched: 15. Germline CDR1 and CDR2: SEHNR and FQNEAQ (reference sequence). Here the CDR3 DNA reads TGTGCCAGCAGCCTTACCTACGGGCCAGGGGGCCTTAATTCACCCCTCCACTTT. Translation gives CASSLTYGPGGLNSPLHF. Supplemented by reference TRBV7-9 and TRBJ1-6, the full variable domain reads DTGVSQNPRHKITKRGQNVTFRCDPISEHNRLYWYRQTLGQGPEFLTYFQNEAQLEKSRLLSDRFSAERPKGSFSTLEIQRTEQGDSAMYLCASSLTYGPGGLNSPLHFGNGTRLTVT.

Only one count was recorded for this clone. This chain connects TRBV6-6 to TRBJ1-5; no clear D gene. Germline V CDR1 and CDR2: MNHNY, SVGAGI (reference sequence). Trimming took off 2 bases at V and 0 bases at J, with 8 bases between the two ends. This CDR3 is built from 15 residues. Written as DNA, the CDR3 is TGTGCCAGCAGTTACAGTCAGGATAGCAATCAGCCCCAGCATTTT. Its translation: CASSYSQDSNQPQHF.

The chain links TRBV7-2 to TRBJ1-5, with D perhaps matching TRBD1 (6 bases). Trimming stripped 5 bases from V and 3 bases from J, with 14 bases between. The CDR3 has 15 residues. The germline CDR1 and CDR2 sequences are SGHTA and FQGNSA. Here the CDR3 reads CASSRGQGPNQPQHF. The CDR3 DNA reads TGTGCCAGCAGCCGCGGCCAGGGGCCCAATCAGCCCCAGCATTTT.

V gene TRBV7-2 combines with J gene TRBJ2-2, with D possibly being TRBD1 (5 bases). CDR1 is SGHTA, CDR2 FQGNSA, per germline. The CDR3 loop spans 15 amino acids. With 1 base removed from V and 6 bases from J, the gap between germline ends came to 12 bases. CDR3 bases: TGTGCCAGCAGCTTAGGCGCAGGGTTGCCCGGGGAGCTGTTTTTT. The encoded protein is CASSLGAGLPGELFF.

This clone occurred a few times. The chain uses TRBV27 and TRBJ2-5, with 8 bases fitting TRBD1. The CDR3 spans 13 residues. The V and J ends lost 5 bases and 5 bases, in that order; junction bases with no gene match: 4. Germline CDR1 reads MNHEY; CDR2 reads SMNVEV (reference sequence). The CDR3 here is CASSAQGGETQYF. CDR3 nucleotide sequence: TGTGCCAGCAGTGCACAGGGGGGTGAGACCCAGTACTTC.

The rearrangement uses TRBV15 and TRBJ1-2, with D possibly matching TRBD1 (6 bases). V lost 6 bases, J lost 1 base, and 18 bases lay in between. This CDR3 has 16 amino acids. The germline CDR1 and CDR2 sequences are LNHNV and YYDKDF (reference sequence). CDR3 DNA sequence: TGTGCCACCAGTGAGAGGGGACAACCTAATAACTATGGCTACACCTTC. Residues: CATSERGQPNNYGYTF. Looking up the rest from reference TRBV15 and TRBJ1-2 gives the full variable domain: DAMVIQNPRYQVTQFGKPVTLSCSQTLNHNVMYWYQQKSSQAPKLLFHYYDKDFNNEADTPDNFQSRRPNTSFCFLDIRSPGLGDTAMYLCATSERGQPNNYGYTFGSGTRLTVV.

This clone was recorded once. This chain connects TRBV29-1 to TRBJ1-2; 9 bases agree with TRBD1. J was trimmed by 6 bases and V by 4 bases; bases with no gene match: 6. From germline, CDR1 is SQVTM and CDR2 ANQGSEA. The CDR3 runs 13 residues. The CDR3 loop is CSVGTGVEHGYTF. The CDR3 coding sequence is TGCAGCGTTGGGACAGGGGTTGAACATGGCTACACCTTC.

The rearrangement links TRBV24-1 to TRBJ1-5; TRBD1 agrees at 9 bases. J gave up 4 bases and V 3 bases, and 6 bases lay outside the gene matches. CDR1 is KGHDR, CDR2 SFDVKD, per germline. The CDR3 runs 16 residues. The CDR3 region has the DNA TGTGCCACCAGTGATGGACCGGGACAGGGAAATCAGCCCCAGCATTTT. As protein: CATSDGPGQGNQPQHF.

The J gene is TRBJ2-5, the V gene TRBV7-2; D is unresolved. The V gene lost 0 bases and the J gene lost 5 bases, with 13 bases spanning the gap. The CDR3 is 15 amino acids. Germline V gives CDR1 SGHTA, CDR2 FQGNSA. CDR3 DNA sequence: TGTGCCAGCAGCTTAGCCGGGTCAGCTCGGGAGACCCAGTACTTC. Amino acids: CASSLAGSARETQYF.

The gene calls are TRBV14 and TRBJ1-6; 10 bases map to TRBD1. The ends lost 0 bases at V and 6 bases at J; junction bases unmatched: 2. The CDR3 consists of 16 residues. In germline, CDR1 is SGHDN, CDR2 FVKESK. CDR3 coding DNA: TGTGCCAGCAGCCAAGAGACAGGGGGCCCTAATTCACCCCTCCACTTT. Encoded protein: CASSQETGGPNSPLHF.